This T cell receptor (beta chain) came from a study of shared clonotypes between healthy human individuals. Findings of the study overall: Larger estimated richness was generally recorded for naive subsets relative to memory subsets. The study found 4.5% to 6% of naive CD4 clonotypes shared across a few donors.

This clone has just one count. Its target is not known. Naive-designated CD8 cells lacked CD45RO, were positively enriched for CCR7, and omitted terminally differentiated effector memory CD45RA+ cells. The donors, all of them Caucasian adults, lived in Nashville, Tennessee. In the original workflow: ImmunoSEQ junction-only sequences lacked quality scores, so their filtering differed. Assay: immunoSEQ multiplex PCR; the TCRdb copy retains only in-frame clones and omits some. That table is the source of V, J and clone size, and D and trimming were worked out from the DNA. The data show 660,000 or so clones, about 96% seen once. V was shortened by 4 bases and J by 10 bases, with 14 bases between the two germline ends. The CDR3 length is 14 residues. From germline, CDR1 is MDHEN and CDR2 SYDVKM.

The sequence came from a woman aged 25 to 39 in good health. The sample comprised naive CD8+ T cells sorted from blood. The V and J genes are TRBV28 and TRBJ1-6, with D possibly being TRBD1 (5 bases). CDR3: CASSSWTSGSPLHF. The CDR3 DNA reads as TGTGCCAGCAGTTCCTGGACATCGGGGTCACCCCTCCACTTT.